Listed below are T cell receptor beta chains from one sample, sequenced in a study of T-cell memory formation after mild COVID-19. TCRdb used MiXCR to reprocess the 5' RACE reads, holding one entry per CDR3 protein. The data show hundreds of thousands of distinct CDR3 sequences, 15% to 20% seen once. The specimen was PBMCs or a T cell subset sorted from them (not recorded which). These receptor sequences come from an adult woman who had mild COVID-19 (a few samples of this study predate the infection). Cell type and time point are not known. Both conserved end residues are part of each CDR3.

V gene: TRBV30; CDR3 protein: CAWRPDSKYGYTF
V gene: TRBV6-5; CDR3 protein: CASSTITGSLSPLHF
V gene: TRBV7-3; CDR3 protein: CASSLDRGIYEQYF
V gene: TRBV10-3; CDR3 protein: CAVKTSVDTDTQYF
V gene: TRBV7-2; CDR3 protein: CASSSLIGTGSPGELFF
V gene: TRBV20-1; CDR3 protein: CSASEGSGSRNEQFF
V gene: TRBV20-1; CDR3 protein: CSASTTNEKLFF
V gene: TRBV7-3; CDR3 protein: CASSKGGGAYEQYF
V gene: TRBV6-5; CDR3 protein: CASSYSASSTYEQYF
V gene: TRBV7-9; CDR3 protein: CASRSGRPEETQYF
V gene: TRBV5-4; CDR3 protein: CASSGLPGGGINEQYF
V gene: TRBV4-1; CDR3 protein: CASSPTGSAPEQYF